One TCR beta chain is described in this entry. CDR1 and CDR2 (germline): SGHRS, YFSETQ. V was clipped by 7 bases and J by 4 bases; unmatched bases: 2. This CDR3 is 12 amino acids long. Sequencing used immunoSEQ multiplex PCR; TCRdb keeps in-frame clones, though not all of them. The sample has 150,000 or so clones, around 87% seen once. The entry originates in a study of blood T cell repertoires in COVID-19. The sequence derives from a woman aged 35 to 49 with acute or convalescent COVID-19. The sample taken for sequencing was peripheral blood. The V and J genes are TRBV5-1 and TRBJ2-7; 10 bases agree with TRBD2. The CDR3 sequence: CASGTSEYEQYF. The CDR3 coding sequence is TGCGCCAGCGGGACTAGCGAATACGAGCAGTACTTC.